Here is one T cell receptor beta chain with its context. These data belong to a study of blood T cell repertoires in COVID-19. Overall study context: Samples came from the United States, Italy and Spain, spanning acute and convalescent COVID-19. In each case, the material was cDNA or gDNA derived from T cells, B-cell-depleted T cells, or PBMCs.

Germline V gene sequence: CDR1 KGHSH, CDR2 LQKENI. V lost 3 bases, J lost 11 bases, and 13 bases stayed unmatched. The CDR3 is 15 residues long. How the authors handled the data: Reference gene primers were amplified, and this amplification served to estimate nucleated cell counts. Assay: immunoSEQ multiplex PCR; the TCRdb copy retains only in-frame clones and omits some. That table is the source of V, J and clone size, and D and trimming were worked out from the DNA. The data hold 150,000 or so clones, with around four fifths observed a single time. Specimen: peripheral blood. This chain joins TRBV18 and TRBJ1-1; 9 bases map to TRBD1. This clonotype was obtained from a human donor in a cohort sampled during active COVID-19. CDR3 DNA: TGTGCCAGCTCACCTCCGGGACAGGGCCGTCTAGAGGCTTTCTTT. Protein product: CASSPPGQGRLEAFF.